The 24 T cell receptor beta chains listed next were all sequenced from one sample in a study of blood T cell repertoires in COVID-19. Measured with immunoSEQ multiplex PCR; TCRdb has only the in-frame clones, and not every one. This table holds roughly 180,000 clones, around 83% found once. Sequenced: peripheral blood. These receptors all stem from a man aged 18 to 35 with acute or convalescent COVID-19.

With respect to this clone: Other nucleotide sequences in the sample specify the same CDR3. The CDR3 DNA is TGTGCCAGTACAACAGGCAATCAGCCCCAGCATTTT. Its protein product is CASTTGNQPQHF. J is TRBJ1-5 and V is TRBV19; no firm D call. The CDR3 contains 12 residues. Germline V CDR1 and CDR2: LNHDA, SQIVND (reference sequence). With 7 bases removed from V and 2 bases from J, the gap between germline ends came to 6 bases.

The count of this clone is one. This chain uses TRBV2 with TRBJ1-1, with a tentative D call TRBD1 (6 bases). The CDR3 runs 13 residues. Trimming took 9 bases from V and 4 from J, leaving 15 bases between them. Germline V gene data show CDR1 as SNHLY and CDR2 as FYNNEI. The CDR3 nucleotides read TGTGCCAGTGACCCAGGGGATGGCACTGAAGCTTTCTTT. This translates into CASDPGDGTEAFF.

The chain links TRBV5-4 to TRBJ1-2, with D perhaps TRBD1 (6 bases). The CDR3 spans 15 residues. V was cut by 4 bases and J by 1 base, with 14 bases left in between. CDR1 and CDR2 (germline): SGHNT, YYREEE (reference sequence). CDR3 bases: TGTGCCAGCAGCCTTCGGACAGCAGTTAACTATGGCTACACCTTC. Protein: CASSLRTAVNYGYTF.

This clone came up once. The chain joins TRBV9 to TRBJ2-2, with a possible D match to TRBD2 (5 bases). The V gene lost 0 bases and the J gene lost 7 bases, with 10 bases spanning the gap. Germline V gene lookup returns CDR1 SGDLS and CDR2 YYNGEE. The CDR3 spans 14 residues. The CDR3 coding sequence is TGTGCCAGCAGCGTAGATCTCGAGGGCGGGGAGCTGTTTTTT. Amino acids: CASSVDLEGGELFF.

The V and J genes are TRBV6-5 and TRBJ2-7, with TRBD1 identical over 9 bases. Germline assignment: CDR1 MNHEY and CDR2 SVGAGI. The V segment lost 5 bases and the J segment 0 bases; nucleotides outside the gene matches: 5. This CDR3 comprises 15 residues. CDR3 nucleotides: TGTGCCAGCAGTCGGGACAGGGCCAGCTCCTACGAGCAGTACTTC. Protein product: CASSRDRASSYEQYF.

The chain has TRBV7-6 and TRBJ1-3; TRBD1 might be the D (6 bases). CDR3 length: 16 amino acids. Germline CDR1 SGHVS, CDR2 FNYEAQ. Trimming took off 1 base at V and 0 bases at J, with 10 bases between the two ends. Here the CDR3 DNA reads TGTGCCAGCAGCTTAGAAGGACAGACCTCTGGAAACACCATATATTTT. As protein: CASSLEGQTSGNTIYF.

This chain links TRBV27 with TRBJ2-2; D unclear. The germline gives CDR1 MNHEY, CDR2 SMNVEV (reference sequence). V lost 3 bases and J lost 7, with 21 bases in between. This CDR3 has 17 amino acids. The CDR3 DNA reads TGTGCCAGCAGTTTCCGTATTTTGAATCTAAGGAGCGGGGAGCTGTTTTTT. Amino acids: CASSFRILNLRSGELFF.

This clone was detected only once. This chain connects TRBV10-3 to TRBJ1-5; no clear D gene. This CDR3 spans 14 amino acids. The germline V gene encodes CDR1 ENHRY and CDR2 SYGVKD. V lost 2 bases and J lost 4, with 9 bases in between. The CDR3 nucleotides read TGTGCCATCAGTGAGGCACGGGGAAATCAGCCCCAGCATTTT. Translated, it gives CAISEARGNQPQHF.

The chain is built from TRBV18 and TRBJ1-2, with 9 bases that match TRBD1. V was pared by 6 bases and J by 0 bases, with 11 bases of the junction left unmatched. CDR3 length: 17 amino acids. Germline V gives CDR1 KGHSH, CDR2 LQKENI. Written as DNA, the CDR3 is TGTGCCAGCTCCCCCCGGGACAGGGCCACCCCTAACTATGGCTACACCTTC. Amino acids: CASSPRDRATPNYGYTF.

The gene calls are TRBV5-1 and TRBJ1-2, with D maybe TRBD1 (5 bases). With 4 bases removed from V and 0 bases from J, the gap between germline ends came to 13 bases. Germline-derived CDR1 and CDR2 are SGHRS and YFSETQ. The CDR3 is made up of 15 amino acids. The CDR3 DNA follows: TGCGCCAGCAGCGCCACGCGGGGGACTAACTATGGCTACACCTTC. Its translation: CASSATRGTNYGYTF.

V usage is TRBV28 and J usage is TRBJ1-5, with 7 bases matching TRBD1. The length of the CDR3 is 18 residues. Germline lookup yields CDR1 MDHEN and CDR2 SYDVKM. V shed 6 bases, J shed 0 bases, and the junction held 14 bases outside the gene matches. Here the CDR3 DNA reads TGTGCCAGCAGCCCAGACAGGGTTGTGGGGTATAGCAATCAGCCCCAGCATTTT. Translated, it gives CASSPDRVVGYSNQPQHF. The complete variable domain, with remaining parts taken from reference TRBV28 and TRBJ1-5, reads DVKVTQSSRYLVKRTGEKVFLECVQDMDHENMFWYRQDPGLGLRLIYFSYDVKMKEKGDIPEGYSVSREKKERFSLILESASTNQTSMYLCASSPDRVVGYSNQPQHFGDGTRLSIL.

This rearrangement joins TRBV5-1 to TRBJ2-2, with 7 bases aligning to TRBD1. The germline CDR1 and CDR2 sequences are SGHRS and YFSETQ. V lost 0 bases, J lost 2 bases, and 4 bases stayed unmatched. The CDR3 is 16 amino acids. CDR3 DNA: TGCGCCAGCAGCTTGGTAGGGGGCGTAAACACCGGGGAGCTGTTTTTT. Translating it yields CASSLVGGVNTGELFF.

The chain recombines TRBV4-2 with TRBJ1-2; perhaps TRBD1 as D (5 bases). The CDR3 is made up of 16 amino acids. Germline assignment: CDR1 LGHNA and CDR2 YNFKEQ. The V end was cut by 1 base, the J end by 4 bases, with 16 bases between. The chain's CDR3 is CASSQGDSTPPYGYTF. The CDR3 region has the DNA TGTGCCAGCAGCCAAGGCGACAGTACCCCTCCCTATGGCTACACCTTC.

The V and J genes are TRBV7-6 and TRBJ2-1; 12 positions agree with TRBD2. Trimming took 5 bases from V and 0 from J; bases not matched to a gene: 8. The CDR3 has 18 amino acids. The germline gives CDR1 SGHVS, CDR2 FNYEAQ. CDR3 DNA: TGTGCCAGCAGCCCACGACTAGCGGGGGACTTCTCCTACAATGAGCAGTTCTTC. Translating it yields CASSPRLAGDFSYNEQFF.

The chain is built from TRBV28 and TRBJ1-3; D remains ambiguous. This CDR3 has 16 residues. V gave up 3 bases and J gave up 0 bases, with 12 bases separating them. The V gene's germline CDR1 is MDHEN and CDR2 SYDVKM. The CDR3 bases are TGTGCCAGCAGTTTGGAGCCATTACCCTCTGGAAACACCATATATTTT. Translating it yields CASSLEPLPSGNTIYF.

The chain has TRBV4-1 and TRBJ1-2; 7 nucleotides agree with TRBD1. CDR3 length: 12 amino acids. Trimming took 4 bases from V and 4 from J; bases not matched to a gene: 0. Germline-derived CDR1 and CDR2 are MGHRA and YSYEKL. As DNA, the CDR3 is TGCGCCAGCAGCCGGACAGGCTATGGCTACACCTTC. Amino acid sequence: CASSRTGYGYTF.

This clone was detected a few times. The gene calls are TRBV7-2 and TRBJ1-2; possible D gene TRBD1, 6 bases. CDR1 is SGHTA, CDR2 FQGNSA, per germline. Trimming took 5 bases from V and 7 from J, leaving 17 bases between them. The CDR3 totals 14 residues. The CDR3 nucleotides are TGTGCCAGCAGCCCTCTCCTGGGGGGGGCTGGCTACACCTTC. Translation gives CASSPLLGGAGYTF.

V is TRBV9 and J is TRBJ1-2; D is undetermined. Trimming took 8 bases from V and 4 from J, leaving 18 bases between them. This CDR3 is built from 14 residues. Germline V gene sequence: CDR1 SGDLS, CDR2 YYNGEE. CDR3 in amino acids: CASSLDGVPYGYTF. The DNA for the CDR3 is TGTGCCAGTTCCCTGGACGGGGTCCCCTATGGCTACACCTTC.

The J gene is TRBJ2-7, the V gene TRBV25-1; D might be TRBD2 (5 bases). Germline V CDR1 and CDR2: MGHDK, SYGVNS. This CDR3 has 13 amino acids. This chain's CDR3 is CSALDPMDYEQYF. DNA of the CDR3: TGTTCAGCACTAGACCCAATGGATTACGAGCAGTACTTC.

This clone was seen only a few times. V usage is TRBV2 and J usage is TRBJ1-6; D unresolved. CDR3 length equals 14 residues. V was cut by 4 bases and J by 9 bases, with 13 bases left in between. Germline-derived CDR1 and CDR2 are SNHLY and FYNNEI. The CDR3 coding sequence is TGTGCCAGCAGTGCAGGCAGCCCCAGTTCACCCCTCCACTTT. Protein sequence: CASSAGSPSSPLHF.

The V gene is TRBV25-1, the J gene TRBJ1-3; D not certain. The CDR3 extends over 14 amino acids. CDR1 and CDR2 (germline): MGHDK, SYGVNS. Deletions cut 1 base from V and 3 bases from J, with 7 bases between. The CDR3 region has the DNA TGTGCCAGCAGTGAATTGGGCAGTGGAAACACCATATATTTT. It specifies CASSELGSGNTIYF.

The chain combines TRBV5-8 with TRBJ1-5; TRBD1 agrees at 7 bases. CDR1 and CDR2 from the germline V gene are SGHTS and YDEGEE. Trimming removed 4 bases from V and 6 bases from J; junction bases left unmatched: 10. The CDR3 sequence is 15 residues long. The CDR3 DNA follows: TGTGCCAGCAGCGACAGACAGGGAGAGGGTCAGCCCCAGCATTTT. It specifies CASSDRQGEGQPQHF.

This clone was detected a few times. J is TRBJ1-2 and V is TRBV5-1; no firm D call. V was clipped by 4 bases and J by 1 base, with 11 bases between them. CDR3 length: 14 residues. CDR1 is SGHRS, CDR2 YFSETQ, per germline. The CDR3 nucleotides read TGCGCCAGCAGCATCCGGGAAAATAACTATGGCTACACCTTC. It translates to CASSIRENNYGYTF.

V and J are TRBV4-1 and TRBJ1-3, with 7 bases lining up with TRBD1. The ends lost 6 bases at V and 5 bases at J; junction bases unmatched: 7. Germline CDR1 reads MGHRA; CDR2 reads YSYEKL. The CDR3 is 14 residues long. In DNA, the CDR3 is TGCGCCAGCAGAAAGACAGGGTCTAGAAACACCATATATTTT. Its translation: CASRKTGSRNTIYF.